This is a list of T cell receptor beta chains from one sample in a study of shared clonotypes between healthy human individuals. Sequencing used immunoSEQ multiplex PCR; TCRdb keeps in-frame clones, though not all of them. The repertoire includes some 2 million clones, just under 95% of them detected once, and about 1.1% sits in the top ten. What was sequenced was naive CD8+ T cells sorted from blood. Every receptor here comes from a man younger than 30 in good health. The CDR3 runs from the conserved cysteine through the conserved F or W. D genes are given only for firm matches. The size of a clone is reported for some rows only, either as once, few or many, or as a class for expanded clones.

v_gene: TRBV7-2
j_gene: TRBJ2-3
abundance: -
d_gene: TRBD2
CDR3aa: CASSVPGTSTQYF
CDR3nt: TGTGCCAGCAGCGTGCCTGGGACTAGCACGCAGTATTTT

v_gene: TRBV5-4
j_gene: TRBJ2-1
abundance: -
d_gene: TRBD2
CDR3aa: CASSLGTSGRSSYNEQFF
CDR3nt: TGTGCCAGCAGCTTGGGGACTAGCGGGAGGAGCTCCTACAATGAGCAGTTCTTC

v_gene: TRBV4-3
j_gene: TRBJ1-5
abundance: -
d_gene: -
CDR3aa: CASSQGLGGEPQHF
CDR3nt: TGCGCCAGCAGCCAAGGGCTTGGAGGGGAGCCCCAGCATTTT

v_gene: TRBV5-6
j_gene: TRBJ1-4
abundance: -
d_gene: TRBD1
CDR3aa: CASSSGQGEGEKLFF
CDR3nt: TGTGCCAGCAGCTCCGGACAGGGGGAGGGTGAAAAACTGTTTTTT

v_gene: TRBV2
j_gene: TRBJ2-1
abundance: -
d_gene: -
CDR3aa: CASELNEQFF
CDR3nt: TGTGCCAGCGAGCTCAATGAGCAGTTCTTC

v_gene: TRBV9
j_gene: TRBJ2-5
abundance: -
d_gene: TRBD2
CDR3aa: CASSATGTIVETQYF
CDR3nt: TGTGCCAGCAGCGCCACCGGGACTATCGTGGAGACCCAGTACTTC

v_gene: TRBV4-3
j_gene: TRBJ2-4
abundance: once
d_gene: TRBD2
CDR3aa: CASSQGLAGGEAKNIQYF
CDR3nt: TGCGCCAGCAGCCAGGGGCTAGCGGGAGGGGAAGCCAAAAACATTCAGTACTTC

v_gene: TRBV2
j_gene: TRBJ1-2
abundance: -
d_gene: -
CDR3aa: CASSEARDGILYGYTF
CDR3nt: TGTGCCAGCAGTGAAGCCAGGGACGGCATTCTCTATGGCTACACCTTC

v_gene: TRBV15
j_gene: TRBJ1-5
abundance: -
d_gene: -
CDR3aa: CATSSEWTSANQPQHF
CDR3nt: TGTGCCACCAGCAGCGAATGGACGAGCGCGAATCAGCCCCAGCATTTT

v_gene: TRBV9
j_gene: TRBJ2-5
abundance: -
d_gene: -
CDR3aa: CASSVDDYRLRETQYF
CDR3nt: TGTGCCAGCAGCGTAGACGATTACCGGCTCCGAGAGACCCAGTACTTC

v_gene: TRBV4-1
j_gene: TRBJ1-1
abundance: -
d_gene: -
CDR3aa: CASSPNEGDGTEAFF
CDR3nt: TGCGCCAGCAGCCCAAACGAAGGGGATGGGACTGAAGCTTTCTTT

v_gene: TRBV9
j_gene: TRBJ2-2
abundance: -
d_gene: -
CDR3aa: CASSVDLGGTGELFF
CDR3nt: TGTGCCAGCAGCGTGGACTTGGGGGGCACCGGGGAGCTGTTTTTT

v_gene: TRBV11-2
j_gene: TRBJ2-1
abundance: -
d_gene: TRBD2
CDR3aa: CASSLRAGEMHEQFF
CDR3nt: TGTGCCAGCAGCTTAAGGGCGGGAGAAATGCATGAGCAGTTCTTC

v_gene: TRBV27
j_gene: TRBJ2-2
abundance: -
d_gene: -
CDR3aa: CASSFTGANTGELFF
CDR3nt: TGTGCCAGCAGTTTTACAGGAGCGAACACCGGGGAGCTGTTTTTT

v_gene: TRBV6-5
j_gene: TRBJ2-7
abundance: once
d_gene: TRBD2
CDR3aa: CASRERGLPYEQYF
CDR3nt: TGTGCCAGCCGGGAGCGGGGACTCCCCTACGAGCAGTACTTC

v_gene: TRBV9
j_gene: TRBJ2-7
abundance: -
d_gene: -
CDR3aa: CASSVDGGYEQYF
CDR3nt: TGTGCCAGCAGCGTAGACGGAGGCTACGAGCAGTACTTC

v_gene: TRBV28
j_gene: TRBJ2-7
abundance: -
d_gene: TRBD1
CDR3aa: CATSELTGTEQYF
CDR3nt: TGTGCCACCAGCGAACTGACAGGGACCGAGCAGTACTTC

v_gene: TRBV7-6
j_gene: TRBJ2-3
abundance: -
d_gene: -
CDR3aa: CASSLTGGDDTQYF
CDR3nt: TGTGCCAGCAGCTTGACAGGAGGTGATGATACGCAGTATTTT

v_gene: TRBV5-1
j_gene: TRBJ2-7
abundance: -
d_gene: TRBD2
CDR3aa: CASSLETSGRSYEQYF
CDR3nt: TGCGCCAGCAGCTTGGAGACTAGCGGGAGATCCTACGAGCAGTACTTC

v_gene: TRBV6-1
j_gene: TRBJ2-3
abundance: -
d_gene: -
CDR3aa: CASSELGHLITDTQYF
CDR3nt: TGTGCCAGCAGTGAATTGGGACACCTTATCACAGATACGCAGTATTTT

v_gene: TRBV7-9
j_gene: TRBJ2-1
abundance: -
d_gene: -
CDR3aa: CASSEPSYNEQFF
CDR3nt: TGTGCCAGCAGCGAACCAAGTTACAATGAGCAGTTCTTC

v_gene: TRBV28
j_gene: TRBJ2-2
abundance: once
d_gene: -
CDR3aa: CASSKQGASGELFF
CDR3nt: TGTGCCAGCAGTAAACAGGGAGCCTCCGGGGAGCTGTTTTTT

v_gene: TRBV19
j_gene: TRBJ2-7
abundance: -
d_gene: -
CDR3aa: CASSVPIGEGSYEQYF
CDR3nt: TGTGCCAGTAGTGTCCCCATCGGGGAAGGGTCCTACGAGCAGTACTTC

v_gene: TRBV2
j_gene: TRBJ1-5
abundance: once
d_gene: -
CDR3aa: CASLRGESNQPQHF
CDR3nt: TGTGCCAGCCTGAGGGGGGAGAGCAATCAGCCCCAGCATTTT

v_gene: TRBV6-6
j_gene: TRBJ2-3
abundance: -
d_gene: -
CDR3aa: CASSRDADTQYF
CDR3nt: TGTGCCAGCAGTCGGGATGCAGATACGCAGTATTTT

v_gene: TRBV4-1
j_gene: TRBJ2-3
abundance: -
d_gene: TRBD2
CDR3aa: CASSPAGGGPDTQYF
CDR3nt: TGCGCCAGCAGCCCCGCCGGCGGGGGGCCAGATACGCAGTATTTT

v_gene: TRBV11-2
j_gene: TRBJ2-7
abundance: -
d_gene: -
CDR3aa: CASSLGGGNEQYF
CDR3nt: TGTGCCAGCAGCTTAGGTGGTGGCAACGAGCAGTACTTC

v_gene: TRBV7-9
j_gene: TRBJ2-7
abundance: -
d_gene: -
CDR3aa: CASSPRQSYEQYF
CDR3nt: TGTGCCAGCAGCCCCCGACAGTCCTACGAGCAGTACTTC

v_gene: TRBV5-4
j_gene: TRBJ2-7
abundance: -
d_gene: TRBD1
CDR3aa: CASSLGTGANEQYF
CDR3nt: TGTGCCAGCAGCTTGGGGACAGGGGCCAACGAGCAGTACTTC

v_gene: TRBV7-9
j_gene: TRBJ2-3
abundance: few
d_gene: -
CDR3aa: CASSPPGGPSQYF
CDR3nt: TGTGCCAGCAGCCCCCCCGGGGGGCCTTCGCAGTATTTT

v_gene: TRBV13
j_gene: TRBJ2-2
abundance: -
d_gene: TRBD2
CDR3aa: CASSDMTSLSSGELFF
CDR3nt: TGTGCCAGCAGCGATATGACTAGCCTCTCTTCCGGGGAGCTGTTTTTT

v_gene: TRBV7-9
j_gene: TRBJ2-5
abundance: -
d_gene: -
CDR3aa: CASRPNTQGGQKETQYF
CDR3nt: TGTGCCAGCAGGCCTAATACACAGGGGGGGCAGAAAGAGACCCAGTACTTC

v_gene: TRBV6-5
j_gene: TRBJ2-2
abundance: -
d_gene: -
CDR3aa: CASSYSSGEHTGELFF
CDR3nt: TGTGCCAGCAGTTACTCATCGGGAGAGCACACCGGGGAGCTGTTTTTT